Included here is one T cell receptor (beta chain) sequence, with context. The target antigen is unknown. Overall study results and limits: Tumor Tregs overlapped most with tumor, then blood, naive CD4+ cells. The larger-cohort validation was restricted to a single TCR beta V-J rearrangement rather than whole repertoires. Tumor memory CD4+ T cell TCR gene usage was found to cluster with blood and lymph node memory CD4+ cells and with lymph node naive CD4+ cells.

The CDR3 spans 14 residues. Per germline, CDR1 SGHRS and CDR2 YFSETQ. V was clipped by 0 bases and J by 6 bases, with 13 bases between them. After constant-region reverse-primer amplification, full-length variable regions underwent semi-nested PCR with Nested Universal Primer A. TCRdb itself ran the 5' RACE reads through MiXCR, one entry per CDR3 protein. The sample holds about 40,000 distinct CDR3 sequences, 18% seen once. This clonotype originated in a female donor with breast cancer. The J gene is TRBJ2-7, the V gene TRBV5-1; no definite D call. Sequencing was performed on naive CD4+ T cells sorted from a lymph node. Specified subset: naive CD4+ T cells, CD4+CD45RA+CD25-. The CDR3: CASSLVPRTSEQYF. CDR3 nucleotide sequence: TGCGCCAGCAGCTTGGTACCACGAACGTCCGAGCAGTACTTC.